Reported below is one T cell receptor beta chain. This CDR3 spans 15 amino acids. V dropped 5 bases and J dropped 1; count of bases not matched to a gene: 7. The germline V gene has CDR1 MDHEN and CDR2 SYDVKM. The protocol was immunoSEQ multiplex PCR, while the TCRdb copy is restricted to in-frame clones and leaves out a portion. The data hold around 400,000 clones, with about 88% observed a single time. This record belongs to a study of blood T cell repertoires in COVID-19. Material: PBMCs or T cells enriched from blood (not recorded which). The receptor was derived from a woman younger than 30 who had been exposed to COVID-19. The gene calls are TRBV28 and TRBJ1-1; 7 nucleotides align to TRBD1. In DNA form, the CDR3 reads TGTGCCAGCAGTGGTCATGGGACAGCGAACACTGAAGCTTTCTTT. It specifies CASSGHGTANTEAFF.